Sequencing of this T cell receptor (beta chain) was carried out in a study of tumor and adjacent non-tumor tissue in lung cancer (dated by TCRdb to the late 2010s). Concerning the study at large: By cancer type, the cohort comprised eleven to twelve adenocarcinoma patients, a couple of squamous cell carcinoma patients and 1 small cell lung cancer patient. The approximately 15 enrolled patients, of whom roughly 10 were men and 5 were women, were aged about 31 to 80 years and were diagnosed with TNM stage I to III disease. In total, sequencing yielded 95 million to 150 million productive TCRbeta reads, which works out to an average of approximately 4 million reads per sample. The study compared bulk TCRbeta repertoires between lung tumor tissue and matched distant non-tumor lung tissue from fewer than 19 lung cancer patients. Approximately 31 paired specimens, one tumor and one normal lung sample per patient, were profiled by TCRbeta CDR3 sequencing. Broad study findings and their caveats: Neither the sequencing platform nor unique molecular identifiers are mentioned in the methods. The cohort had only 15 or so patients, and the authors noted that larger samples and more detailed clinical data are needed. Significantly higher TCR diversity was found in younger patients, and higher tumor TCR diversity was associated with shorter overall and disease-free survival. The top 100 clones made up a significantly larger cumulative share of the repertoire in normal lung than in tumor tissue. Because peripheral blood was not sequenced, blood TCRbeta repertoires in the lung cancer patients of the study were not examined. Tumor tissue showed significantly higher TCR diversity (inverse Simpson) than normal lung tissue, at about 410 vs 180 (P = 0.0075, Mann-Whitney U test).

Notes on this clonotype: Its antigen has not been determined. It is likely a read error, because the conserved phenylalanine at the end of the CDR3 is missing.

From the germline V gene, CDR1 is SGHAT and CDR2 is FQNNGV. The CDR3 is 17 residues long, ends included. Solely the CDR3 DNA is kept, with 51 bases framed from the first base. Relative to germline, V is missing 4 bases and J is missing 7 bases, with 15 bases of the junction outside any gene match. The method was multiplex PCR. The run used an Illumina HiSeq 2500. TCRbeta libraries were built by three rounds of nested PCR using primers (Table S4), following protocols modified from ARM-PCR. PCR products of 200-500 bp were gel-excised and purified with the QIAquick gel extraction kit before sequencing. The study's processing was this. Trimmomatic was used to clean the reads, FLASH merged the cleaned reads into complete CDR3 sequences, and MiTCR assigned the sequences to V(D)J germline segments. Clonal diversity was computed as the inverse Simpson's index with VDJtools. Productive reads were defined as in-frame sequences without a premature stop codon. The raw public reads went through TCRdb reprocessing: fastp at Q25, MiXCR clone calling, in-frame beta chains kept. Entries are consolidated by CDR3 protein sequence, retaining the most common genes and DNA. TCRdb assigned the V and J calls; the authors' analysis was not used. The sample includes around 200,000 distinct CDR3 sequences, with 71% observed a single time. The ten largest clones take up roughly 24% of the sample.

RNA was isolated from bulk, unsorted tissue, and RNA quality was assessed with a NanoDrop ND-1000 and an Agilent 2100. Donors were newly diagnosed lung cancer patients admitted for thoracic surgery in China between August and November 2014, without prior chemotherapy. Anyone who had undergone radiotherapy or chemotherapy before, or who had another cancer at the same time, was left out of the study. Surgical tissue pieces of roughly 1-2 cm3 were preserved in RNAlater solution and stored at -80 °C until use. This receptor was taken from a man in his sixties with non-small cell lung cancer. The chain employs TRBV11-2 and TRBJ2-1; TRBD1 agrees with 8 junctional bases. Sequenced sample: lung tumor tissue. The CDR3 in this case is CASSSHGQGIRLNEQFL. The DNA sequence is TGTGCCAGCAGCTCACACGGACAGGGTATACGGTTGAATGAGCAGTTCCTC.